One T cell receptor (beta chain) is described in this entry. Antigen unknown. This sample is part of a study of T cell responses to AZD1222 COVID-19 vaccine. The study's findings and limits: At baseline, just five to seven AZD1222 recipients tested seropositive. Regions left unmutated in variants are reportedly the target of nearly half of spike-specific TCRs.

Repertoires were generated with immunoSEQ multiplex PCR, while TCRdb's copy carries only in-frame clones and drops some. This sample has 140,000 or so clones; more than 85% occur once, and the top ten carry approximately 3.7%. Sequenced here: peripheral blood, sampled 28 days after the second AZD1222 dose. This TCR was sampled from an adult who received the AZD1222 COVID-19 vaccine.

This CDR3 reads CASIRHRNSGANVLTF. Here the CDR3 DNA reads TGTGCCAGCATAAGGCACCGGAACTCTGGGGCCAACGTCCTGACTTTC. The chain employs TRBV6-6 and TRBJ2-6; D uncertain. Trimming cost V 7 bases and J 0 bases, with 13 bases left between them. The CDR3 is 16 residues long. The germline V gene encodes CDR1 MNHNY and CDR2 SVGAGI (reference sequence).